A selection of T cell receptor beta chains follows, all from one sample in a study of blood T cell repertoires in COVID-19. The protocol was immunoSEQ multiplex PCR, while the TCRdb copy is restricted to in-frame clones and leaves out a portion. The sample records some 96,000 clones, 80% being singletons. The sample was peripheral blood. Receptors originate from a man between 65 and 79 years old with active or convalescent COVID-19. The CDR3 runs from the conserved cysteine through the conserved F or W. A D gene is named only where the DNA matches it firmly. Size is omitted from some rows. Given values are once, few, many or a class for expanded clones.

d_call,v_call,clone_size,j_call,cdr3_aa,cdr3_nt
NA,TRBV4-2,NA,TRBJ1-1,CASSQDLWGQATEAFF,TGTGCCAGCAGCCAAGATCTATGGGGGCAGGCCACTGAAGCTTTCTTT
TRBD1,TRBV6-1,NA,TRBJ2-5,CASSDVWDRGQETQYF,TGTGCCAGCAGTGACGTTTGGGACAGGGGACAAGAGACCCAGTACTTC
TRBD1,TRBV4-2,NA,TRBJ2-7,CASSHRDRGTYEQYF,TGTGCCAGCAGCCACCGGGACAGGGGCACCTACGAGCAGTACTTC
TRBD2,TRBV5-1,once,TRBJ2-5,CASSLPIAGAGETQYF,TGCGCCAGCAGCTTACCAATAGCGGGAGCCGGAGAGACCCAGTACTTC
TRBD2,TRBV6-5,NA,TRBJ2-7,CASTRGDPGEQYF,TGTGCCAGCACTCGGGGGGACCCGGGGGAGCAGTACTTC
TRBD1,TRBV27,NA,TRBJ2-1,CASSQWGTGHNNEQFF,TGTGCCAGCTCACAATGGGGGACAGGGCATAACAATGAGCAGTTCTTC
TRBD1,TRBV27,NA,TRBJ2-1,CASSTRDRGLRSYNEQFF,TGTGCCAGCAGTACCCGGGACAGGGGGCTACGCTCCTACAATGAGCAGTTCTTC
NA,TRBV1,NA,TRBJ2-2,CTSRQGPNTGELFF,TGCACCAGCAGACAGGGACCGAACACCGGGGAGCTGTTTTTT
NA,TRBV24-1,once,TRBJ2-5,CATSVLGQGRETQYF,TGTGCCACCAGTGTTTTGGGGCAGGGGAGAGAGACCCAGTACTTC
TRBD1,TRBV2,NA,TRBJ1-1,CASSEWSPGGRQAFF,TGTGCCAGCAGTGAATGGTCCCCAGGGGGCAGACAGGCTTTCTTT
TRBD2,TRBV6-2/TRBV6-3,NA,TRBJ2-7,CASSVTPAGGVSEQYF,TGTGCCAGCAGCGTTACCCCAGCGGGGGGCGTCTCCGAGCAGTACTTC
NA,TRBV4-2,NA,TRBJ2-1,CASSQGMSSYNEQFF,TGTGCCAGCAGCCAGGGCATGAGCTCCTACAATGAGCAGTTCTTC
NA,TRBV29-1,once,TRBJ2-1,CSVEQDSKPIGEQFF,TGCAGCGTTGAACAGGACAGCAAGCCCATTGGGGAGCAGTTCTTC
NA,TRBV15,NA,TRBJ1-5,CATSRDQQPQHF,TGTGCCACCAGCAGAGATCAACAGCCCCAGCATTTT
TRBD2,TRBV19,once,TRBJ2-1,CASSRTSPSYNEQFF,TGTGCCAGTAGTCGGACTAGCCCTTCCTACAATGAGCAGTTCTTC
NA,TRBV6-1,NA,TRBJ2-1,CASSDGGTSYNEQFF,TGTGCCAGCAGTGACGGGGGTACCTCCTACAATGAGCAGTTCTTC
TRBD1,TRBV27,NA,TRBJ1-5,CASSGRRGHQPQHF,TGTGCCAGTTCTGGGAGGAGGGGGCATCAGCCCCAGCATTTT
TRBD1,TRBV29-1,once,TRBJ2-6,CSVEDRDRFSGANVLTF,TGCAGCGTTGAAGATCGGGACAGGTTCTCTGGGGCCAACGTCCTGACTTTC
NA,TRBV5-4,once,TRBJ2-7,CASSGRAGGLEQYF,TGTGCCAGCAGCGGCAGAGCAGGGGGGCTCGAGCAGTACTTC
TRBD2,TRBV3-1/TRBV3-2,NA,TRBJ2-1,CASSATSGRLGEQFF,TGTGCCAGCAGCGCAACTAGCGGGCGTCTAGGTGAGCAGTTCTTC
TRBD2,TRBV9,NA,TRBJ2-3,CASSQTSGGAVGTDTQYF,TGTGCCAGCAGCCAAACTAGCGGGGGGGCGGTGGGCACAGATACGCAGTATTTT
NA,TRBV6-5,NA,TRBJ1-2,CASTWGEANYGYTF,TGTGCCAGCACGTGGGGGGAGGCTAACTATGGCTACACCTTC
NA,TRBV19,once,TRBJ2-6,CASEPRGFSSGANVLTF,TGTGCCAGTGAACCTAGGGGCTTCAGCTCTGGGGCCAACGTCCTGACTTTC
TRBD2,TRBV9,NA,TRBJ2-3,CASSVPTSGVRTDTQYF,TGTGCCAGCAGCGTTCCTACTAGCGGGGTTCGCACAGATACGCAGTATTTT
NA,TRBV27,NA,TRBJ2-3,CASSLGSAGSRTDTQYF,TGTGCCAGCAGTTTAGGATCCGCGGGGAGCCGCACAGATACGCAGTATTTT
NA,TRBV9,NA,TRBJ2-1,CASSVGLAYNEQFF,TGTGCCAGCAGCGTAGGACTAGCCTACAATGAGCAGTTCTTC
NA,TRBV30,once,TRBJ2-1,CAWGRSYNEQFF,TGTGCCTGGGGGAGGTCCTACAATGAGCAGTTCTTC
TRBD1,TRBV7-3,NA,TRBJ1-2,CASSLRVGDSGYTF,TGTGCCAGCAGCTTAAGAGTGGGGGACAGCGGCTACACCTTC
NA,TRBV30,NA,TRBJ1-1,CAWSPRDIAFF,TGTGCCTGGAGTCCCCGGGACATAGCTTTCTTT
NA,TRBV4-1,NA,TRBJ2-5,CASSRLPRVEYSQETQYF,TGCGCCAGCAGCCGGCTTCCCAGGGTCGAATACTCCCAAGAGACCCAGTACTTC
TRBD2,TRBV7-2,NA,TRBJ2-1,CASSLMGGSGGHEQFF,TGTGCCAGCAGCTTAATGGGAGGTAGCGGGGGGCATGAGCAGTTCTTC
NA,TRBV7-8,NA,TRBJ2-7,CASSSRDSGLEQYF,TGTGCCAGCAGCTCGCGGGACAGCGGGCTCGAGCAGTACTTC
NA,TRBV27,NA,TRBJ1-2,CASSLSAGPSNYGYTF,TGTGCCAGCAGTTTATCGGCGGGGCCCTCTAACTATGGCTACACCTTC
NA,TRBV7-8,NA,TRBJ1-4,CASSFTVNEKLFF,TGTGCCAGCAGCTTTACAGTCAATGAAAAACTGTTTTTT
NA,TRBV5-4,NA,TRBJ2-6,CASSLGTDLGANVLTF,TGTGCCAGCAGCTTGGGGACAGACCTAGGGGCCAACGTCCTGACTTTC
TRBD1,TRBV6-1,NA,TRBJ1-2,CASSESLGDSTYGYTF,TGTGCCAGCAGTGAATCGTTGGGGGACAGTACCTATGGCTACACCTTC
TRBD1,TRBV15,NA,TRBJ1-4,CATSRDLSGQAGEKLFF,TGTGCCACCAGCAGAGATCTCTCGGGACAGGCCGGTGAAAAACTGTTTTTT
TRBD1,TRBV9,NA,TRBJ2-3,CASSSYHRGNTDTQYF,TGTGCCAGCAGCTCATACCACAGGGGAAACACAGATACGCAGTATTTT
TRBD2,TRBV29-1,NA,TRBJ2-5,CSASGLQETQYF,TGCAGCGCTAGCGGACTCCAAGAGACCCAGTACTTC
TRBD1,TRBV16,NA,TRBJ1-1,CASSQGLDRAAFF,TGTGCCAGCAGCCAAGGCCTTGACAGGGCTGCTTTCTTT
NA,TRBV9,NA,TRBJ2-3,CASSVAPGASTDTQYF,TGTGCCAGCAGCGTAGCACCTGGGGCTAGCACAGATACGCAGTATTTT
NA,TRBV3-1/TRBV3-2,NA,TRBJ1-1,CASSQHPGLGEAFF,TGTGCCAGCAGCCAACATCCGGGACTGGGTGAAGCTTTCTTT
NA,TRBV14,NA,TRBJ2-3,CASSQDLPDTQYF,TGTGCCAGCAGCCAAGATCTCCCAGATACGCAGTATTTT
TRBD2,TRBV4-2,NA,TRBJ2-1,CASSHRRTSGSDEQFF,TGTGCCAGCAGCCACCGAAGGACTAGCGGGAGTGATGAGCAGTTCTTC
TRBD1,TRBV5-1,NA,TRBJ2-1,CASSGGQLNEQFF,TGCGCCAGCAGCGGGGGACAGTTAAATGAGCAGTTCTTC
NA,TRBV28,NA,TRBJ1-6,CASSLQSVNSPLHF,TGTGCCAGCAGTTTGCAGTCCGTAAATTCACCCCTCCACTTT